The sample holds many counts of the clone carrying this TCR beta chain. Its antigen is not identified. This record comes from a study of regulatory T cells in long-lasting Graves disease. Notes on the study in general: The study found lower TCR diversity in persistent Graves' patients than in newly diagnosed ones. Persistent patients shared 2,500 to 3,000 public clonotypes among themselves. Newly diagnosed patients shared fewer, at nearly 1,000.

Sample time point: newly diagnosed GD, antithyroid drugs for less than 3 months. Isolated PBMC RNA provided the starting material for the TCR library. Patient provenance is recorded as an endocrinology department in Xi'an, China. The CDR3 length is 14 residues. The ends were cut back, 3 bases at V and 7 bases at J, with 15 bases in the middle. The germline CDR1 and CDR2 sequences are MDHEN and SYDVKM. Both iRepertoire HTBI primers and Arm-PCR of CDR3 regions were used to build the TCR beta libraries. MiXCR, run by TCRdb on the multiplex PCR reads, gives a single entry per CDR3 protein. The repertoire holds 240,000 or so distinct CDR3 sequences, with around 20% as singletons.

The TCR originated in a female donor with Graves disease. Specimen: peripheral blood mononuclear cells (PBMCs), collected at new diagnosis, from a patient treated with antithyroid drugs. This sequence joins TRBV28 and TRBJ1-2, with a weak D call TRBD1 (5 bases). The CDR3 DNA is TGTGCCAGCAGTTTTTCGGGGCCTACGGGTGGCTACACCTTC. This encodes CASSFSGPTGGYTF.